This TCR beta chain was captured by sequencing in a study of shared clonotypes between healthy human individuals. CDR3 size: 16 residues. Trimming removed 4 bases from V and 4 bases from J; junction bases left unmatched: 7. Germline loops: CDR1 SGDLS, CDR2 YYNGEE. Naivety among CD8 cells was defined by CD45RO negativity and positive CCR7 selection, thereby excluding terminally differentiated effector memory CD45RA+ cells. Produced via immunoSEQ multiplex PCR; TCRdb's table is partial and in-frame only. The sample carries some 580,000 clones, about 98% recorded once. The sample was naive CD8+ T cells sorted from blood. The V call is TRBV9, the J call TRBJ2-3; 12 bases match TRBD2. This clonotype originated in a man younger than 40 in good health. CDR3 nucleotide sequence: TGTGCCAGCAGCCTAATGACTAGCGGGGGACCAGATACGCAGTATTTT. Its protein product is CASSLMTSGGPDTQYF. Filled out from reference TRBV9 and TRBJ2-3, the complete variable domain reads DSGVTQTPKHLITATGQRVTLRCSPRSGDLSVYWYQQSLDQGLQFLIQYYNGEERAKGNILERFSAQQFPDLHSELNLSSLELGDSALYFCASSLMTSGGPDTQYFGPGTRLTVL.